This TCR beta chain appears in the sequencing data of a study of beta chain features in type 1 diabetes. The wider study: The study examined more than 100,000,000 sorted cells across all samples. Study-wide findings and caveats: A definitive answer on HLA type influencing TCRB rearrangement was not reached here.

A CD45RO/CCR7/CD25/CD127/CD95/CD27 panel sorted naive, central memory, regulatory and stem cell-like memory CD4+ cells. As every portion of the isolated RNA was reverse transcribed, the sequencing read expressed TCRB transcripts. Libraries were prepared by immunoSEQ multiplex PCR; TCRdb keeps only in-frame clonotypes and omits some of them. The sample shows 300,000 to 450,000 clones, over 10% of them seen only once. This clone came up a few times. The antigen is not known. Input material: naive CD4+ T cells from blood. The sequence derives from a man between 18 and 29 years old in good health.

The CDR3 region is CASSEDRVSYTGELFF. CDR3 bases: TGCGCCAGCAGTGAGGACAGGGTGTCATACACCGGGGAGCTGTTTTTT. The chain has TRBV10-2 and TRBJ2-2; TRBD1 matches at 7 bases. This CDR3 region has 16 residues. With V trimmed by 2 bases and J by 3 bases, 6 bases remained unmatched. CDR1 is WSHSY, CDR2 SAAADI, per germline.